This is a list of T cell receptor beta chains from one sample in a study of shared clonotypes between healthy human individuals. Clones were read by immunoSEQ multiplex PCR, and TCRdb kept only the in-frame ones, dropping some. The sample lists around 2.1 million clones, approximately 94% occurring once. Sequenced material: naive CD8+ T cells from PBMCs. Receptors originate from a man younger than 35 in good health. Some clones in this sample may be carry-over from other donors' samples. Both conserved end residues are part of each CDR3. The D gene is left open where the match is weak. Clone size is shown for a subset of rows, as once, few, many or a class of expanded clone.

TRBJ2-7	TRBV7-8	-	once	TGTGCCAGCAGCCCAAGGGATGGTCTACTTACCTACGAGCAGTACTTC	CASSPRDGLLTYEQYF
TRBJ2-5	TRBV6-5	-	-	TGTGCCAGCAGTTCGCTCCACCAAGAGACCCAGTACTTC	CASSSLHQETQYF
TRBJ2-2	TRBV30	-	-	TGTGCCTGGATTGATAGGGAGGTCGGGATTTTCACCGGGGAGCTGTTTTTT	CAWIDREVGIFTGELFF
TRBJ2-7	TRBV10-3	-	-	TGTGCCATCAGTGAGTCTCCGGACTCCTACGAGCAGTACTTC	CAISESPDSYEQYF
TRBJ2-3	TRBV11-2	-	-	TGTGCCAGCAGCTTCCGCCAGGGGTATGGCACAGATACGCAGTATTTT	CASSFRQGYGTDTQYF
TRBJ2-1	TRBV27	-	-	TGTGCCAGCACGGGGCTAGGCTACAATGAGCAGTTCTTC	CASTGLGYNEQFF
TRBJ2-1	TRBV7-9	-	-	TGTGCCAGCAGCTTGGGACTTCTTATCGAGCAGTTCTTC	CASSLGLLIEQFF
TRBJ2-5	TRBV6-5	TRBD1	-	TGTGCCAGCAGTTCACCCTGGGACAGTCAAGAGACCCAGTACTTC	CASSSPWDSQETQYF
TRBJ1-1	TRBV7-5	-	-	TGTGCCAGAAGCATCTTCGAAAGACACACTGAAGCTTTCTTT	CARSIFERHTEAFF
TRBJ2-3	TRBV9	-	-	TGTGCCAGCAGCACCGGCGGAGAAGATACGCAGTATTTT	CASSTGGEDTQYF
TRBJ2-5	TRBV7-9	-	-	TGTGCCAGCTCGGGTGGGGAGACCCAGTACTTC	CASSGGETQYF
TRBJ2-7	TRBV28	TRBD2	-	TGTGCCAGCGTCCCTCGGGAGGGGGTCGAGCAGTACTTC	CASVPREGVEQYF